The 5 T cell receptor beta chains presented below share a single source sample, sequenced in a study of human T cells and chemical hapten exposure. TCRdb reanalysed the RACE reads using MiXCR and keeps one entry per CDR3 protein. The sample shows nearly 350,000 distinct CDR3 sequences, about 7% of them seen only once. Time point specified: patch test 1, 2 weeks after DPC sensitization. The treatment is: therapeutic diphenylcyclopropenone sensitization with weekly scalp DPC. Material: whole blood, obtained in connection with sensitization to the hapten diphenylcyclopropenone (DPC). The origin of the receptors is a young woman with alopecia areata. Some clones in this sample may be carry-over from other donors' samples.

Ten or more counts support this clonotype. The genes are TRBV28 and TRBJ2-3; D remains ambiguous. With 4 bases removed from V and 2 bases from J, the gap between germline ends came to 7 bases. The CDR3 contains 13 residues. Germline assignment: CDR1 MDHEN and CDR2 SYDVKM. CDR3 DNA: TGTGCCAGCAGTTCGGACGACACAGATACGCAGTATTTT. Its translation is CASSSDDTDTQYF.

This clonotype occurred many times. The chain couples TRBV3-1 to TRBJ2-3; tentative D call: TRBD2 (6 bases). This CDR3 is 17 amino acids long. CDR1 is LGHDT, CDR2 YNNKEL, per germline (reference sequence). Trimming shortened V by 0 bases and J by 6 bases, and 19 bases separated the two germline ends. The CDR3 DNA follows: TGTGCCAGCAGCCAAGACGATTTCGGGGGACCTCCCGATACGCAGTATTTT. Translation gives CASSQDDFGGPPDTQYF.

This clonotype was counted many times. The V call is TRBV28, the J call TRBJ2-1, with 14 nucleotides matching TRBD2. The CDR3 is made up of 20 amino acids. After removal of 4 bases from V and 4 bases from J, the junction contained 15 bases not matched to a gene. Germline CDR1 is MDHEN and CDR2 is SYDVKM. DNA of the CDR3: TGTGCCAGCAGTTCTTACGGGACTAGCGGGGGCTCGGAGGGGTACAATGAGCAGTTCTTC. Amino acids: CASSSYGTSGGSEGYNEQFF.

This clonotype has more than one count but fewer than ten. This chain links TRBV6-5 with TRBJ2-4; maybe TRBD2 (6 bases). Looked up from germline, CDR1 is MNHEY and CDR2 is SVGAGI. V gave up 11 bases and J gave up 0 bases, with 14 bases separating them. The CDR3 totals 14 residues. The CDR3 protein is CAVHGGVAKNIQYF. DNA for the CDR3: TGTGCCGTTCACGGGGGAGTAGCCAAAAACATTCAGTACTTC.

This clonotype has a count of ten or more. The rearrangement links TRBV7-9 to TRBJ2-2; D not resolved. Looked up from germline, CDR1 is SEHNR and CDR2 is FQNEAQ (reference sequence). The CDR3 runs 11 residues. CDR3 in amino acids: CASKVTGELFF. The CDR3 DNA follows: TGTGCTAGTAAGGTCACCGGGGAGCTGTTTTTT.